The 23 T cell receptor beta chains listed next were all sequenced from one sample in a study of T-cell memory formation after mild COVID-19. Each CDR3 protein is one row after TCRdb ran MiXCR on the 5' RACE reads. The profile shows a few hundred thousand distinct CDR3 sequences, approximately 10% of them singletons. The sample comprised PBMCs or a T cell subset sorted from them (not recorded which). The receptors originated from a man aged 18 to 35 who had mild COVID-19 (a few samples of this study predate the infection). Cell type and time point are not known.

This chain links TRBV4-1 with TRBJ2-7; 12 bases align to TRBD1. The V and J ends lost 0 bases and 4 bases, in that order; junction bases with no gene match: 4. The CDR3 extends over 16 amino acids. Per germline, CDR1 MGHRA and CDR2 YSYEKL. The CDR3 sequence: CASSQDWDRGRYEQYV. Written as DNA, the CDR3 is TGCGCCAGCAGCCAAGATTGGGACAGGGGGCGATACGAGCAGTACGTC.

This clonotype was observed many times. V and J are TRBV4-3 and TRBJ2-1; D is possibly TRBD1 or TRBD2 (5 bases each). Germline V gives CDR1 LGHNA, CDR2 YSLEER. The V end was cut by 4 bases, the J end by 4 bases, with 14 bases between. This CDR3 is built from 15 residues. The chain's CDR3 is CASSPGTARYNEQFF. Here the CDR3 DNA reads TGCGCCAGCAGCCCTGGGACGGCCAGGTACAATGAGCAGTTCTTC.

In this sample, this clonotype turned up a few times. The chain links TRBV5-6 to TRBJ2-2; possibly TRBD2 for D (6 bases). Between the trimmed V and J ends, which lost 2 bases and 3 bases, there was a span of 11 bases. This CDR3 contains 15 residues. From germline, CDR1 is SGHDT and CDR2 YYEEEE. The CDR3 nucleotides are TGTGCCAGCAGCTTTTTGGAGGGTGACACCGGGGAGCTGTTTTTT. It codes for CASSFLEGDTGELFF.

This clonotype was seen a few times. V is TRBV5-1 and J is TRBJ1-2, with D perhaps TRBD1 (6 bases). Per the germline V gene, CDR1 is SGHRS and CDR2 is YFSETQ. The CDR3 extends over 14 amino acids. V was cut by 3 bases and J by 7 bases, with 16 bases left in between. The CDR3 spells CASSSRQGSGGYTF. CDR3 nucleotide sequence: TGCGCCAGCAGCTCACGTCAGGGGTCGGGTGGCTACACCTTC.

This clonotype was seen only a few times. This chain uses TRBV9 with TRBJ1-1; D is unclear. The CDR3 has 13 residues. Deletions cut 0 bases from V and 3 bases from J, with 6 bases between. Germline V gene data show CDR1 as SGDLS and CDR2 as YYNGEE. The CDR3 DNA sequence: TGTGCCAGCAGCGTAGCTAGAGACACTGAAGCTTTCTTT. This gives the protein CASSVARDTEAFF.

A few counts support this clonotype. J is TRBJ1-1 and V is TRBV2; a possible D gene is TRBD1 (5 bases). The V and J ends lost 0 bases and 1 base respectively, with 15 bases between them. Germline CDR1 SNHLY, CDR2 FYNNEI. This CDR3 has 17 amino acids. The CDR3 bases are TGTGCCAGCAGTGAAGCCACAGATTTGCAGGGGAACACTGAAGCTTTCTTT. This encodes CASSEATDLQGNTEAFF. The full variable domain, rest sourced from reference TRBV2 and TRBJ1-1, is EPEVTQTPSHQVTQMGQEVILRCVPISNHLYFYWYRQILGQKVEFLVSFYNNEISEKSEIFDDQFSVERPDGSNFTLKIRSTKLEDSAMYFCASSEATDLQGNTEAFFGQGTRLTVV.

V usage is TRBV4-3 and J usage is TRBJ1-4; D possibly corresponds to TRBD1 (6 bases). Germline V gene lookup returns CDR1 LGHNA and CDR2 YSLEER. The ends were cut back, 0 bases at V and 4 bases at J, with 12 bases in the middle. This CDR3 has 16 residues. CDR3 region: CASSQEVDSLNEKLFF. CDR3 bases: TGCGCCAGCAGCCAAGAGGTGGACAGCCTTAATGAAAAACTGTTTTTT.

This clonotype showed up just a few times. CDR3 loop: CASSAGKYNEQFF. CDR3 nucleotide sequence: TGTGCCAGCAGTGCAGGGAAATACAATGAGCAGTTCTTC. The chain uses TRBV7-9 and TRBJ2-1; the D gene is possibly TRBD1 (5 bases). CDR3 length: 13 amino acids. Per the germline V gene, CDR1 is SEHNR and CDR2 is FQNEAQ (reference sequence). V lost 6 bases to trimming and J lost 4 bases, with 10 bases between them.

The gene calls are TRBV7-6 and TRBJ2-6; D ambiguous. V was clipped by 5 bases and J by 1 base, with 18 bases between them. The CDR3 contains 18 residues. Germline CDR1 SGHVS, CDR2 FNYEAQ. The CDR3 loop reads CASSVSWGFHSGANVLTF. The CDR3 region has the DNA TGTGCCAGCAGCGTCAGCTGGGGATTCCATTCTGGGGCCAACGTCCTGACTTTC. The whole variable domain, remainder taken from reference TRBV7-6 and TRBJ2-6, is GAGVSQSPRYKVTKRGQDVALRCDPISGHVSLYWYRQALGQGPEFLTYFNYEAQQDKSGLPNDRFSAERPEGSISTLTIQRTEQRDSAMYRCASSVSWGFHSGANVLTFGAGSRLTVL.

This clonotype was seen a few times. This chain links TRBV7-3 with TRBJ2-1, with TRBD1 matching 9 bases. The germline CDR1 and CDR2 sequences are SGHTA and FQGTGA. The CDR3 is 15 amino acids. Losses at the gene ends were 1 base for V and 7 bases for J; bases not matched to a gene: 5. CDR3 nucleotides: TGTGCCAGCAGCTTAATGGGACAGGGCGGGAATGAGCAGTTCTTC. As protein: CASSLMGQGGNEQFF.

This clonotype was seen more than once but under ten times. V usage is TRBV20-1 and J usage is TRBJ2-3; TRBD2 matches 9 bases. In germline, CDR1 is DFQATT, CDR2 SNEGSKA (reference sequence). The V gene end was trimmed by 6 bases and the J gene end by 4 bases; junction bases not matched to a gene: 14. CDR3 length: 16 amino acids. Here the CDR3 reads CSAEGISGGMPDTQYF. As DNA, the CDR3 is TGCAGTGCGGAAGGAATTAGCGGGGGTATGCCAGATACGCAGTATTTT.

This clonotype was observed a few times. V and J are TRBV5-4 and TRBJ2-4; 7 bases match TRBD2. V lost 0 bases, J lost 8 bases, and 8 bases stayed unmatched. CDR1 is SGHNT, CDR2 YYREEE, per germline (reference sequence). This CDR3 contains 15 residues. As DNA, the CDR3 is TGTGCCAGCAGCTTGGTTCCCAGCGGGGTGCACATTCAGTACTTC. Translating gives CASSLVPSGVHIQYF.

This clonotype appeared many times. The V and J genes are TRBV12-3 or TRBV12-4 and TRBJ2-3, with 12 bases lining up with TRBD1. The ends lost 4 bases at V and 4 bases at J; junction bases unmatched: 0. CDR3 size: 14 residues. The DNA of the CDR3 is TGTGCCAGCAGTTGGGACAGGGGGCCAGATACGCAGTATTTT. Encoded protein: CASSWDRGPDTQYF.

V and J are TRBV24-1 and TRBJ2-7; TRBD1 might be the D (5 bases). The CDR3 spans 16 residues. V lost 6 bases and J lost 0, with 17 bases in between. Germline values: CDR1 KGHDR, CDR2 SFDVKD. The CDR3 coding sequence is TGTGCCACCAGTCCGATCCGCAGGGTAAGCTCCTACGAGCAGTACGTC. Its translation is CATSPIRRVSSYEQYV.

This clonotype was observed a handful of times. CDR3 sequence: CASSRPGLAGGETQYF. The CDR3 nucleotides are TGTGCCAGCAGCCGTCCGGGACTAGCGGGGGGAGAGACCCAGTACTTC. The chain is built from TRBV7-9 and TRBJ2-5, with 15 bases lining up with TRBD2. V was clipped by 5 bases and J by 4 bases; unmatched bases: 5. Germline-derived CDR1 and CDR2 are SEHNR and FQNEAQ (reference sequence). The CDR3 consists of 16 residues.

In its sample, this clonotype was seen a few times. The rearrangement uses TRBV5-5 and TRBJ1-2, with TRBD1 identical over 11 bases. V shed 4 bases and J 6 bases; nucleotides not matched to a gene: 11. The CDR3 covers 16 residues. Germline assignment: CDR1 SGHKS and CDR2 YYEKEE (reference sequence). The CDR3 loop reads CASSGTSGQGAHGYTF. In DNA, the CDR3 is TGTGCCAGCAGCGGGACGTCTGGACAGGGGGCGCATGGCTACACCTTC.

The rearrangement joins TRBV5-1 to TRBJ1-1, with D possibly being TRBD1 (6 bases). Germline V gene data show CDR1 as SGHRS and CDR2 as YFSETQ. Trimming pared 3 bases from V and 5 bases from J, leaving 20 bases between. This CDR3 contains 16 residues. This CDR3 reads CASSSTTGRKSTEAFF. DNA of the CDR3: TGCGCCAGCAGCTCGACTACAGGGCGAAAATCTACTGAAGCTTTCTTT.

The rearrangement links TRBV12-3 or TRBV12-4 to TRBJ2-4, with D perhaps given as TRBD1 or TRBD2 (5 bases each). Trimming cost V 7 bases and J 1 base, with 8 bases left between them. CDR3 length equals 13 residues. The CDR3 sequence: CASTGDAKNIQYF. The CDR3 nucleotides read TGTGCCAGCACCGGGGACGCCAAAAACATTCAGTACTTC.

The chain links TRBV4-3 to TRBJ2-4; D possibly uses TRBD1 or TRBD2 (5 bases each). Germline CDR1 and CDR2: LGHNA and YSLEER. This CDR3 has 13 residues. V shed 0 bases and J shed 9 bases, with 9 bases lying between them. The CDR3 spells CASSQDWGSIQYF. DNA of the CDR3: TGCGCCAGCAGCCAAGATTGGGGGAGCATTCAGTACTTC.

The rearrangement joins TRBV2 to TRBJ2-3; D not resolved. There are 13 residues in the CDR3. Germline V gives CDR1 SNHLY, CDR2 FYNNEI. Trimming left V 5 bases short and J 0 bases short, with 6 bases between. In nucleotides, the CDR3 is TGTGCCAGCAGTTTCCAAAGCACAGATACGCAGTATTTT. Amino acids: CASSFQSTDTQYF.

This clonotype was picked up a small number of times. The rearrangement uses TRBV11-2 and TRBJ2-3; weak D call: TRBD2 (6 bases). Between the trimmed V and J ends, which lost 1 base and 2 bases, there was a span of 13 bases. This CDR3 spans 16 amino acids. Germline assignment: CDR1 SGHAT and CDR2 FQNNGV. CDR3 sequence reads: CASSLVPGLPTDTQYF. For the CDR3, the DNA is TGTGCCAGCAGCTTAGTTCCGGGACTCCCCACAGATACGCAGTATTTT. Using reference TRBV11-2 and TRBJ2-3 for the parts outside the CDR3, the full variable domain is EAGVAQSPRYKIIEKRQSVAFWCNPISGHATLYWYQQILGQGPKLLIQFQNNGVVDDSQLPKDRFSAERLKGVDSTLKIQPAKLEDSAVYLCASSLVPGLPTDTQYFGPGTRLTVL.

The V and J genes are TRBV5-6 and TRBJ2-2; D is unresolved. Germline V gene sequence: CDR1 SGHDT, CDR2 YYEEEE. The CDR3 extends over 14 amino acids. Trimming took off 5 bases at V and 0 bases at J, with 8 bases between the two ends. This chain's CDR3 is CASRGLPNTGELFF. The CDR3 DNA follows: TGTGCCAGCAGAGGTCTTCCGAACACCGGGGAGCTGTTTTTT.

Ten or more counts support this clonotype. This sequence joins TRBV2 and TRBJ2-3; D unclear. V lost 6 bases, J lost 0 bases, and 13 bases lay in between. CDR1 and CDR2 from the germline V gene are SNHLY and FYNNEI. The CDR3 extends over 15 amino acids. CDR3 sequence reads: CASRATSDSTDTQYF. The CDR3 region has the DNA TGTGCCAGCAGGGCTACGTCGGATAGCACAGATACGCAGTATTTT. The variable domain in full, completed from reference TRBV2 and TRBJ2-3, reads EPEVTQTPSHQVTQMGQEVILRCVPISNHLYFYWYRQILGQKVEFLVSFYNNEISEKSEIFDDQFSVERPDGSNFTLKIRSTKLEDSAMYFCASRATSDSTDTQYFGPGTRLTVL.